Below are 24 T cell receptor beta chains sequenced from a single sample in a study of graft-versus-host responses after intestinal transplantation. Their recognized antigens are unknown. Measured with immunoSEQ multiplex PCR; TCRdb has only the in-frame clones, and not every one. Of some 120,000 clones listed, 93% are singletons. This material consisted of unstimulated CD8+ T cells sorted from spleen or lymph node cells, taken before transplant. The receptors shown here come from a human donor who was the organ donor for an intestinal transplant.

The chain is built from TRBV29-1 and TRBJ2-1; D not resolved. From germline, CDR1 is SQVTM and CDR2 ANQGSEA. V was clipped by 7 bases and J by 4 bases, with 8 bases between them. The CDR3 length is 11 residues. The CDR3 protein is CSGNSYNEQFF. The CDR3, as DNA: TGCAGCGGTAACAGTTACAATGAGCAGTTCTTC.

The DNA for the CDR3 is TGCGCCAGCAGCCAAGAGAGCGGGGTATATAGCAATCAGCCCCAGCATTTT. It translates to CASSQESGVYSNQPQHF. This chain links TRBV4-1 with TRBJ1-5; D is unresolved. The V end was cut by 0 bases, the J end by 0 bases, with 12 bases between. The germline V gene has CDR1 MGHRA and CDR2 YSYEKL. This CDR3 is 17 amino acids long.

This clone appeared a single time. The chain uses TRBV4-3 and TRBJ2-2; 8 bases align to TRBD2. V lost 0 bases to trimming and J lost 0 bases; unmatched junction nucleotides: 3. Germline V gives CDR1 LGHNA, CDR2 YSLEER. The CDR3 sequence is 17 residues long. In nucleotides, the CDR3 is TGCGCCAGCAGCCAAGATGCAGCGGGGGCGAACACCGGGGAGCTGTTTTTT. The encoded protein is CASSQDAAGANTGELFF.

The chain joins TRBV19 to TRBJ2-5, with D maybe TRBD2 (6 bases). The V gene's germline CDR1 is LNHDA and CDR2 SQIVND (reference sequence). The V and J ends lost 3 bases and 5 bases respectively, with 22 bases between them. The CDR3 covers 17 residues. The CDR3 nucleotides are TGTGCCAGTAGTATCGGGCCGGCGGGACTCCCGGGGGAGACCCAGTACTTC. It translates to CASSIGPAGLPGETQYF.

V gene TRBV11-2 combines with J gene TRBJ2-1; the match to TRBD1 covers 8 bases. The germline gives CDR1 SGHAT, CDR2 FQNNGV. CDR3 length: 17 residues. Trimming cost V 5 bases and J 2 bases; bases outside gene matches: 11. CDR3 DNA sequence: TGTGCCAGCAGCCCCGACATCGGACAGGGTCCCTACAATGAGCAGTTCTTC. Translation gives CASSPDIGQGPYNEQFF. Complete variable domain (other parts from reference TRBV11-2 and TRBJ2-1): EAGVAQSPRYKIIEKRQSVAFWCNPISGHATLYWYQQILGQGPKLLIQFQNNGVVDDSQLPKDRFSAERLKGVDSTLKIQPAKLEDSAVYLCASSPDIGQGPYNEQFFGPGTRLTVL.

V gene TRBV28 combines with J gene TRBJ2-5; TRBD2 agrees at 8 bases. The junction had 5 bases not matched to a gene; V was cut back by 2 bases and J by 3 bases. Germline CDR1 reads MDHEN; CDR2 reads SYDVKM. This CDR3 comprises 15 residues. The CDR3 region is CASSLSGGQKETQYF. DNA for the CDR3: TGTGCCAGCAGTTTAAGCGGGGGACAAAAAGAGACCCAGTACTTC.

The chain combines TRBV9 with TRBJ1-1, with no clear D. Germline loops: CDR1 SGDLS, CDR2 YYNGEE. The V end was cut by 5 bases, the J end by 6 bases, with 17 bases between. The CDR3 consists of 14 residues. CDR3 sequence reads: CASSPGGVAAEAFF. The DNA of the CDR3 is TGTGCCAGCAGTCCGGGTGGGGTGGCAGCTGAAGCTTTCTTT.

The V gene is TRBV11-3, the J gene TRBJ1-3; D is uncertain. The V and J ends lost 6 bases and 9 bases respectively, with 21 bases between them. CDR1 is SGHNT, CDR2 YENEEA, per germline. CDR3 length: 15 amino acids. CDR3 region: CASSFRGRPAATIYF. CDR3 DNA sequence: TGTGCCAGCAGTTTTAGAGGACGGCCTGCGGCCACCATATATTTT.

The rearrangement joins TRBV4-2 to TRBJ2-1, with 9 bases lining up with TRBD2. CDR3 length: 16 residues. Losses at the gene ends were 4 bases for V and 7 bases for J; bases not matched to a gene: 11. CDR1 is LGHNA, CDR2 YNFKEQ, per germline. The CDR3 DNA sequence: TGTGCCAGCAGCCCAGAAGGAGCGGGAGGAGCTAATGAGCAGTTCTTC. It specifies CASSPEGAGGANEQFF.

This clone was observed a handful of times. CDR3: CASSTRPDEKLFF. The CDR3 DNA is TGTGCCAGCAGCACCCGGCCTGATGAAAAACTGTTTTTT. J is TRBJ1-4 and V is TRBV21-1. TRBV21-1 is a pseudogene segment. The CDR3 is 13 residues long.

This clone was seen a single time. The J gene is TRBJ1-2, the V gene TRBV5-4; D is possibly TRBD1 (5 bases). CDR3 length equals 14 residues. The V end was cut by 3 bases, the J end by 2 bases, with 11 bases between. Per germline, CDR1 SGHNT and CDR2 YYREEE (reference sequence). The CDR3 DNA is TGTGCCAGCAGCTCGGGACGGGGGAACTATGGCTACACCTTC. Protein: CASSSGRGNYGYTF.

The rearrangement joins TRBV21-1 to TRBJ2-4. TRBV21-1 is given as a pseudogene. The CDR3 spans 15 residues. CDR3 nucleotide sequence: TGTGCCAGCAGCAAAAAAGGGGGGCGCAAAAACATTCAGTACTTC. It translates to CASSKKGGRKNIQYF.

This chain joins TRBV7-2 and TRBJ2-5, with 11 bases that match TRBD2. Germline trimming cut 4 bases from V and 3 bases from J; bases unmatched to any gene: 7. Germline V gives CDR1 SGHTA, CDR2 FQGNSA. This CDR3 is 16 amino acids long. The DNA for the CDR3 is TGTGCCAGCAGCTCCCCACTAGCGGGAGTGGAAGAGACCCAGTACTTC. It is translated as CASSSPLAGVEETQYF.

The gene calls are TRBV2 and TRBJ2-2; perhaps TRBD2 as D (6 bases). Germline CDR1 is SNHLY and CDR2 is FYNNEI. Trimming took off 7 bases at V and 4 bases at J, with 7 bases between the two ends. The CDR3 extends over 12 amino acids. CDR3 amino acids: CASMGLTGELFF. CDR3 sequence (DNA): TGTGCCAGCATGGGACTCACCGGGGAGCTGTTTTTT.

The rearrangement uses TRBV4-1 and TRBJ1-5; D unresolved. From germline, CDR1 is MGHRA and CDR2 YSYEKL. Deletions cut 4 bases from V and 0 bases from J, with 10 bases between. This CDR3 is 15 amino acids long. The CDR3 protein is CASSRYEGSNQPQHF. For the CDR3, the DNA is TGCGCCAGCAGCCGCTACGAGGGTAGCAATCAGCCCCAGCATTTT.

The CDR3 loop is CASSQEPLHNEQFF. The DNA for the CDR3 is TGCGCCAGCAGCCAAGAACCCCTCCACAATGAGCAGTTCTTC. The V and J genes are TRBV4-3 and TRBJ2-1; D gene unclear. Germline CDR1 LGHNA, CDR2 YSLEER. The CDR3 extends over 14 amino acids. The V end lost 0 bases, the J end lost 5 bases, and 8 bases lay between the germline ends.

This chain links TRBV27 with TRBJ1-5, with 10 nucleotides matching TRBD1. With 6 bases clipped from V and 7 bases from J, the junction kept 6 bases outside the gene matches. Germline CDR1 reads MNHEY; CDR2 reads SMNVEV (reference sequence). The CDR3 consists of 14 residues. The CDR3 nucleotides are TGTGCCAGCAGCCCGGGACAGGGGCGGCAGCCCCAGCATTTT. This sequence encodes CASSPGQGRQPQHF.

Comment on this clone: The sample holds other DNA sequences that translate to the same CDR3. The rearrangement uses TRBV6-6 and TRBJ2-7, with D uncertain. Germline-derived CDR1 and CDR2 are MNHNY and SVGAGI (reference sequence). The CDR3 covers 13 residues. V lost 0 bases to trimming and J lost 4 bases, with 7 bases between them. CDR3 DNA sequence: TGTGCCAGCAGTTACTCTCCCTCATACGAGCAGTACTTC. It yields the protein CASSYSPSYEQYF.

This rearrangement joins TRBV28 to TRBJ2-3, with unresolved D. V lost 2 bases and J 1 base, leaving 4 bases between the germline ends. The CDR3 runs 13 residues. Germline CDR1 MDHEN, CDR2 SYDVKM. The chain's CDR3 is CASSLQGTDTQYF. For the CDR3, the DNA is TGTGCCAGCAGTTTACAGGGCACAGATACGCAGTATTTT.

The genes are TRBV5-4 and TRBJ2-1; 9 nucleotides agree with TRBD2. The germline gives CDR1 SGHNT, CDR2 YYREEE (reference sequence). The V and J ends lost 10 bases and 6 bases, in that order; junction bases with no gene match: 14. There are 15 residues in the CDR3. This CDR3 is CAPSGREGRPNEQFF. The CDR3 nucleotides are TGTGCCCCCTCTGGGCGGGAGGGCCGGCCCAATGAGCAGTTCTTC.

This chain uses TRBV2 with TRBJ2-7; D might be TRBD2 (6 bases). The CDR3 length is 12 residues. Per germline, CDR1 SNHLY and CDR2 FYNNEI. Trimming took off 6 bases at V and 2 bases at J, with 8 bases between the two ends. CDR3 amino acids: CASRGRTYEQYF. For the CDR3, the DNA is TGTGCCAGCAGGGGGAGGACCTACGAGCAGTACTTC. Looking up the rest from reference TRBV2 and TRBJ2-7 gives the full variable domain: EPEVTQTPSHQVTQMGQEVILRCVPISNHLYFYWYRQILGQKVEFLVSFYNNEISEKSEIFDDQFSVERPDGSNFTLKIRSTKLEDSAMYFCASRGRTYEQYFGPGTRLTVT.

J is TRBJ1-4 and V is TRBV6-5; 9 nucleotides line up with TRBD1. The V gene's germline CDR1 is MNHEY and CDR2 SVGAGI. The CDR3 is 14 amino acids. The junction had 0 bases not matched to a gene; V was cut back by 0 bases and J by 7 bases. The CDR3 nucleotides are TGTGCCAGCAGTTACTCACAGGGGGCTGAAAAACTGTTTTTT. Residues: CASSYSQGAEKLFF.

The chain has TRBV10-3 and TRBJ2-2; 14 nucleotides agree with TRBD2. With V trimmed by 6 bases and J by 0 bases, 6 bases remained unmatched. The length of the CDR3 is 18 residues. CDR1 and CDR2 (germline): ENHRY, SYGVKD. The CDR3 sequence: CAIRGLAGAKPNTGELFF. The DNA of the CDR3 is TGTGCCATCAGGGGACTAGCGGGAGCCAAACCGAACACCGGGGAGCTGTTTTTT.

J is TRBJ2-2 and V is TRBV4-3; D tentatively reads TRBD1 or TRBD2 (5 bases each). With 0 bases removed from V and 2 bases from J, the gap between germline ends came to 25 bases. Germline CDR1 and CDR2: LGHNA and YSLEER. CDR3 length equals 21 residues. For the CDR3, the DNA is TGCGCCAGCAGCCAAGATCGAGGAGTTCTTCGGGGCGGCCCCAACACCGGGGAGCTGTTTTTT. Translated, it gives CASSQDRGVLRGGPNTGELFF.